The 13 T cell receptor beta chains given below trace back to one sample, sequenced in a study of T cells in Graves' hyperthyroidism and ophthalmopathy. Using RNA transcripts as the source, TCR beta CDR3 regions were amplified. A set of HTBI primers served as the primers for a first-round RT-PCR of the TCR CDR3. TCRdb redid the calling of the multiplex PCR reads with MiXCR, one entry per CDR3 protein. The sample lists 300,000 to 450,000 distinct CDR3 sequences, approximately 15% occurring once. Sequencing was carried out using blood. Every receptor here comes from a man aged 25-45 years with Graves' hyperthyroidism that later progressed to Graves' ophthalmopathy.

A remark on this clonotype: This may arise from a read error, as a much more abundant clone is one base away. J is TRBJ1-5 and V is TRBV6-1; D possibly corresponds to TRBD1 (5 bases). The V gene's germline CDR1 is MNHNS and CDR2 SASEGT. Trimming shortened V by 1 base and J by 2 bases, and 6 bases separated the two germline ends. The CDR3 loop spans 14 amino acids. CDR3 sequence: CASSEVGGNQPQHF. The CDR3 DNA is TGTGCCAGCAGTGAAGTAGGGGGCAATCAGCCCCAGCATTTT.

The chain links TRBV12-3 or TRBV12-4 to TRBJ1-4; 7 bases agree with TRBD1. The CDR3 is 14 residues long. The J segment lost 8 bases and the V segment lost 3 bases, leaving 6 bases of the junction unmatched. CDR3 DNA sequence: TGTGCCAGCAGTTTGAGTGACAGGGTCGAAAAACTGTTTTTT. It specifies CASSLSDRVEKLFF.

This clonotype was seen ten or more times. The chain uses TRBV9 and TRBJ1-2; tentative D call: TRBD1 (5 bases). Germline V lookup: CDR1 SGDLS, CDR2 YYNGEE. The CDR3 has 13 residues. The V end lost 2 bases, the J end lost 8 bases, and 13 bases lay between the germline ends. DNA for the CDR3: TGTGCCAGCAGCGTTGGGCCGGGGCACGGCTACACCTTC. It is translated as CASSVGPGHGYTF.

This chain links TRBV28 with TRBJ2-1, with TRBD2 identical over 9 bases. This CDR3 comprises 14 residues. The J segment lost 8 bases and the V segment lost 2 bases, leaving 4 bases of the junction unmatched. Germline V gene data show CDR1 as MDHEN and CDR2 as SYDVKM. The CDR3 reads CASSLLAGLDEQFF. In DNA form, the CDR3 reads TGTGCCAGCAGTTTACTAGCGGGACTCGATGAGCAGTTCTTC.

This clonotype showed up just a few times. The chain is built from TRBV28 and TRBJ2-3, with TRBD2 matching over 16 bases. The germline gives CDR1 MDHEN, CDR2 SYDVKM. There are 17 residues in the CDR3. J gave up 6 bases and V 6 bases, and 9 bases lay outside the gene matches. The CDR3 sequence: CASSPLGLAGGPDTQYF. For the CDR3, the DNA is TGTGCCAGCAGCCCCTTGGGACTAGCGGGGGGGCCGGATACGCAGTATTTT.

There are many counts of this clonotype. This chain connects TRBV3-1 to TRBJ2-7, with D possibly matching TRBD1 (6 bases). This CDR3 region has 15 residues. Per the germline V gene, CDR1 is LGHDT and CDR2 is YNNKEL (reference sequence). With 1 base removed from V and 4 bases from J, the gap between germline ends came to 14 bases. Here the CDR3 reads CASSQVRQAVYEQYF. CDR3 nucleotides: TGTGCCAGCAGCCAAGTGCGACAGGCCGTTTACGAGCAGTACTTC.

The table lists this clonotype with a few counts. This chain uses TRBV5-1 with TRBJ2-7; D possibly corresponds to TRBD2 (5 bases). This CDR3 comprises 14 residues. The germline V and J ends were trimmed by 0 bases and 6 bases, with 13 bases remaining between them. CDR1 SGHRS and CDR2 YFSETQ come from the germline V gene. The CDR3 loop reads CASSLVRGRGEQYF. CDR3 in DNA: TGCGCCAGCAGCTTGGTTCGGGGTCGGGGCGAGCAGTACTTC.

The V and J genes are TRBV20-1 and TRBJ2-7, with D possibly being TRBD1 or TRBD2 (5 bases each). Germline values: CDR1 DFQATT, CDR2 SNEGSKA (reference sequence). The CDR3 consists of 15 residues. With 0 bases removed from V and 1 base from J, the gap between germline ends came to 13 bases. The CDR3 DNA is TGCAGTGCTAGAGATCGGGACCGCTGGTCCTACGAGCAGTACTTC. Its protein product is CSARDRDRWSYEQYF.

CDR3 amino acids: CASSYTGGSYNEQFF. CDR3 in DNA: TGTGCCAGCAGTTACACAGGGGGCTCCTACAATGAGCAGTTCTTC. The chain joins TRBV6-5 to TRBJ2-1, with TRBD1 matching 8 bases. Germline trimming cut 2 bases from V and 0 bases from J; bases unmatched to any gene: 0. This CDR3 comprises 15 residues. Per the germline V gene, CDR1 is MNHEY and CDR2 is SVGAGI.

This clonotype is classed as medium-sized. V gene TRBV7-6 combines with J gene TRBJ2-5; D unclear. With 5 bases removed from V and 5 bases from J, the gap between germline ends came to 6 bases. Germline V CDR1 and CDR2: SGHVS, FNYEAQ. This CDR3 has 11 amino acids. CDR3 nucleotides: TGTGCCAGCAGCCGTGGGGAGACCCAGTACTTC. It codes for CASSRGETQYF.

This clonotype has a count of ten or more. The chain links TRBV6-5 to TRBJ2-2; 11 nucleotides match TRBD2. Trimming cost V 7 bases and J 5 bases; bases outside gene matches: 15. The CDR3 consists of 18 residues. CDR1 is MNHEY and CDR2 is SVGAGI in the germline V gene. The CDR3 DNA follows: TGTGCCAGCATGTTCCTCCTTAGCGGGGGGGCGGGGACCGGGGAGCTGTTTTTT. Its protein is CASMFLLSGGAGTGELFF.

This clonotype was picked up many times. V usage is TRBV6-1 and J usage is TRBJ1-6; D not certain. Trimming stripped 7 bases from V and 10 bases from J, with 20 bases between. CDR3 length: 15 residues. Looked up from germline, CDR1 is MNHNS and CDR2 is SASEGT. The CDR3 is CASTMDAEGSSPLHF. CDR3 DNA sequence: TGTGCCAGCACCATGGACGCCGAGGGTTCCTCACCCCTCCACTTT.

This clonotype appeared a few times. The rearrangement uses TRBV6-1 and TRBJ2-1; 7 bases agree with TRBD2. The CDR3 totals 16 residues. The V and J ends lost 8 bases and 0 bases, in that order; junction bases with no gene match: 10. Germline values: CDR1 MNHNS, CDR2 SASEGT. This CDR3 is CASFSGRGTSYNEQFF. The CDR3 DNA is TGTGCCAGCTTCTCGGGGCGGGGGACCTCCTACAATGAGCAGTTCTTC.